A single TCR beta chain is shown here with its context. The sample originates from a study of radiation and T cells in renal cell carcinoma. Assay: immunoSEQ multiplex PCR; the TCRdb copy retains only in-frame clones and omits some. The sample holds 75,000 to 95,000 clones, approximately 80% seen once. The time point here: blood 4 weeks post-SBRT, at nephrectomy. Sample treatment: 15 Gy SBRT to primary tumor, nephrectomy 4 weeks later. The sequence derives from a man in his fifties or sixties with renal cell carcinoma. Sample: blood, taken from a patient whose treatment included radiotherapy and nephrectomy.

For the CDR3, the DNA is TGCAGCGTTGGTAGGGGTACCAACACAGATACGCAGTATTTT. This encodes CSVGRGTNTDTQYF. The chain couples TRBV29-1 to TRBJ2-3, with D perhaps matching TRBD1 (5 bases). The V gene's germline CDR1 is SQVTM and CDR2 ANQGSEA. V dropped 4 bases and J dropped 2 bases, with 13 bases sitting between them. CDR3 size: 14 residues.